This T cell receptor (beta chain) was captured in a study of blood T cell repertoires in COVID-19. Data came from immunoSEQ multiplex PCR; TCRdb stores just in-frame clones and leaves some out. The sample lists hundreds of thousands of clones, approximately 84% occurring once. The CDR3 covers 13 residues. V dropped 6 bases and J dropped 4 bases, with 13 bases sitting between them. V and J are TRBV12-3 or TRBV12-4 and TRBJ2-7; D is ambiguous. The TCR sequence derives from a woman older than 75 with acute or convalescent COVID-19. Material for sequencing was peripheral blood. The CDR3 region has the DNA TGTGCCAGCAGCTGGGCACGCTATTACGAGCAGTACTTC. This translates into CASSWARYYEQYF.